These 12 T cell receptor beta chains were sequenced from one sample in a study of T cell responses to AZD1222 COVID-19 vaccine. Only in-frame clones appear in the TCRdb table, and some are missing; sequencing was by immunoSEQ multiplex PCR. Of over 80,000 clones in the sample, 80% to 95% are singletons; the top ten hold just over 8%. The material sequenced was peripheral blood, taken 28 days after the second AZD1222 dose. These receptors were collected from an adult who received the AZD1222 COVID-19 vaccine.

This sequence joins TRBV18 and TRBJ1-4; D ambiguous. This CDR3 has 15 residues. The V gene's germline CDR1 is KGHSH and CDR2 LQKENI. Trimming stripped 4 bases from V and 7 bases from J, with 16 bases between. The CDR3 loop is CASSLSGDRGEKLFF. In DNA, the CDR3 is TGTGCCAGCTCACTGAGCGGGGATCGCGGTGAAAAACTGTTTTTT.

V usage is TRBV5-1 and J usage is TRBJ1-3; the D gene is possibly TRBD1 (6 bases). Germline CDR1 reads SGHRS; CDR2 reads YFSETQ. The CDR3 has 15 residues. V gave up 5 bases and J gave up 4 bases, with 16 bases separating them. The CDR3 coding sequence is TGCGCCAGCAGGAGGGACACTAGCGACGGAAACACCATATATTTT. Its protein is CASRRDTSDGNTIYF.

The chain links TRBV6-5 to TRBJ2-3; a weak D match, TRBD1 (5 bases). Germline V lookup: CDR1 MNHEY, CDR2 SVGAGI. CDR3 length equals 14 residues. Deletions cut 8 bases from V and 4 bases from J, with 16 bases between. In DNA, the CDR3 is TGTGCCAGCCAAAGCCCTCTCAGGGCAGATACGCAGTATTTT. Amino acids: CASQSPLRADTQYF.

A note on this clone: Distinct nucleotide sequences in the sample also encode this CDR3. This chain uses TRBV28 with TRBJ1-5; weak D call: TRBD1 (5 bases). The V gene lost 10 bases and the J gene lost 1 base, with 14 bases spanning the gap. Per germline, CDR1 MDHEN and CDR2 SYDVKM. The CDR3 is 14 residues long. The CDR3 loop is CATCSGISNQPQHF. CDR3 coding DNA: TGTGCCACTTGCTCAGGGATCAGCAATCAGCCCCAGCATTTT.

The V call is TRBV29-1, the J call TRBJ2-1; 10 nucleotides align to TRBD2. This CDR3 spans 15 amino acids. V was clipped by 5 bases and J by 6 bases; unmatched bases: 10. CDR1 SQVTM and CDR2 ANQGSEA come from the germline V gene. The CDR3 nucleotides read TGCAGCGTTCGAATGGGGCTAGCGGGAGTCAATGAGCAGTTCTTC. Translating it yields CSVRMGLAGVNEQFF.

J is TRBJ1-2 and V is TRBV29-1; 8 positions agree with TRBD1. The CDR3 is 14 residues long. Germline V gene sequence: CDR1 SQVTM, CDR2 ANQGSEA. Trimming took 3 bases from V and 7 from J; bases not matched to a gene: 10. Written as DNA, the CDR3 is TGCAGCGTTGATTCAATAGGACAGGGCTTTGGCTACACCTTC. Its translation is CSVDSIGQGFGYTF.

This chain joins TRBV5-1 and TRBJ2-7; maybe TRBD1 (6 bases). V gave up 0 bases and J gave up 7 bases, with 14 bases separating them. The CDR3 has 14 amino acids. CDR1 and CDR2 from the germline V gene are SGHRS and YFSETQ. For the CDR3, the DNA is TGCGCCAGCAGCTTGGCAGGGGCCCCGGGGGAGCAGTACTTC. This codes for CASSLAGAPGEQYF.

The chain recombines TRBV6-5 with TRBJ2-1, with 8 bases matching TRBD2. From germline, CDR1 is MNHEY and CDR2 SVGAGI. The CDR3 extends over 15 amino acids. With V trimmed by 6 bases and J by 2 bases, 6 bases remained unmatched. In DNA form, the CDR3 reads TGTGCCAGCAGCCAGAGCGGGAGCGCCTACAATGAGCAGTTCTTC. This codes for CASSQSGSAYNEQFF.

The CDR3 spells CASSLFGQSTDTQYF. As DNA, the CDR3 is TGTGCCAGCAGTCTTTTCGGACAGAGCACAGATACGCAGTATTTT. The V and J genes are TRBV6-4 and TRBJ2-3; the D gene is possibly TRBD1 (6 bases). Germline V gives CDR1 MRHNA, CDR2 SNTAGT. This CDR3 contains 15 residues. V lost 5 bases and J 0 bases, leaving 12 bases between the germline ends.

DNA of the CDR3: TGCGCCAGCAGCACCCTGGGACTACAAGAGACCCAGTACTTC. Protein: CASSTLGLQETQYF. The chain joins TRBV5-1 to TRBJ2-5, with 7 bases fitting TRBD2. This CDR3 is built from 14 residues. V dropped 4 bases and J dropped 2; count of bases not matched to a gene: 5. Per germline, CDR1 SGHRS and CDR2 YFSETQ.

The chain carries TRBV10-2 and TRBJ2-7; D not certain. The CDR3 totals 13 residues. Looked up from germline, CDR1 is WSHSY and CDR2 is SAAADI. The V end lost 6 bases, the J end lost 3 bases, and 12 bases lay between the germline ends. Here the CDR3 DNA reads TGCGCCAGCAGCCGGACCGCGATCTACGAGCAGTACTTC. Residues: CASSRTAIYEQYF.

The chain recombines TRBV18 with TRBJ2-3; D is ambiguous. V lost 9 bases and J lost 1, with 11 bases in between. CDR3 size: 13 residues. CDR1 and CDR2 (germline): KGHSH, LQKENI. The CDR3 DNA reads TGTGCCAGTTCGTCATCCGGCACAGATACGCAGTATTTT. Translating it yields CASSSSGTDTQYF.